These 12 T cell receptor beta chains originate from one sample sequenced in a study of blood T cells in healthy people across ages. Through a sample-barcoded 5' primer and a J-beta primer mix, a second PCR was run for roughly 6 to 12 cycles. One entry per CDR3 protein, called by TCRdb with MiXCR from the 5' RACE reads. Of about 1.4 million distinct CDR3 sequences detected, roughly 60% appear once; the ten largest clones hold over 5.5%. Sequenced: blood. These receptors all stem from a man between 18 and 29 years old in good health.

The chain couples TRBV7-2 to TRBJ2-7; 7 bases are shared with TRBD1. Germline V lookup: CDR1 SGHTA, CDR2 FQGNSA. The CDR3 sequence is 15 residues long. The junction had 10 bases not matched to a gene; V was cut back by 5 bases and J by 3 bases. CDR3 loop: CASSPEGASGYEQYF. CDR3 DNA sequence: TGTGCCAGCAGCCCAGAGGGGGCTAGTGGCTACGAGCAGTACTTC.

The chain employs TRBV10-3 and TRBJ2-1; 9 bases map to TRBD1. Per germline, CDR1 ENHRY and CDR2 SYGVKD. With 5 bases clipped from V and 6 bases from J, the junction kept 5 bases outside the gene matches. The CDR3 runs to 14 residues. The CDR3 region is CAISTQDRGNEQFF. CDR3 coding DNA: TGTGCCATCAGTACCCAGGACAGGGGCAATGAGCAGTTCTTC.

V is TRBV4-1 and J is TRBJ2-7, with D tentatively TRBD2 (6 bases). V dropped 0 bases and J dropped 6 bases, with 15 bases sitting between them. The CDR3 consists of 15 residues. CDR1 is MGHRA, CDR2 YSYEKL, per germline. The CDR3 DNA follows: TGCGCCAGCAGCCAAGATGAGCGGAGGGTGAGCGAGCAGTACTTC. Residues: CASSQDERRVSEQYF.

This chain connects TRBV6-5 to TRBJ2-5; no clear D gene. The CDR3 totals 10 residues. The germline gives CDR1 MNHEY, CDR2 SVGAGI. V lost 7 bases and J 12 bases, leaving 12 bases between the germline ends. This chain's CDR3 is CASKRNREYF. CDR3 DNA: TGTGCCAGCAAGAGGAATAGGGAGTACTTC.

The chain couples TRBV29-1 to TRBJ2-3; unclear D gene. The germline V gene encodes CDR1 SQVTM and CDR2 ANQGSEA. V shed 0 bases and J shed 5 bases, with 21 bases lying between them. This CDR3 comprises 17 residues. The CDR3 DNA follows: TGCAGCGTTGAAGATCTTTCGGAGTTCACCGCAAGAGATACGCAGTATTTT. This codes for CSVEDLSEFTARDTQYF.

The genes are TRBV28 and TRBJ1-5; D is undetermined. V gave up 5 bases and J gave up 7 bases, with 9 bases separating them. Germline V gene data show CDR1 as MDHEN and CDR2 as SYDVKM. The CDR3 runs 12 residues. The CDR3 loop is CASSTLKQPQHF. CDR3 DNA: TGTGCCAGCAGTACCCTCAAACAGCCCCAGCATTTT.

The V call is TRBV27, the J call TRBJ2-6; 9 positions match TRBD1. The length of the CDR3 is 20 residues. CDR1 and CDR2 (germline): MNHEY, SMNVEV (reference sequence). The J segment lost 2 bases and the V segment lost 3 bases, leaving 14 bases of the junction unmatched. CDR3 nucleotide sequence: TGTGCCAGCAGTTTGTTTTTGGGACAGGGAAAACTTGCTGGGGCCAACGTCCTGACTTTC. Protein: CASSLFLGQGKLAGANVLTF.

The gene calls are TRBV29-1 and TRBJ1-1; maybe TRBD1 (5 bases). V was shortened by 4 bases and J by 6 bases, with 18 bases between the two germline ends. Germline V gene data show CDR1 as SQVTM and CDR2 as ANQGSEA. This CDR3 has 14 residues. CDR3 nucleotide sequence: TGCAGCGTTGCCCTCGCGGGAAGGGGATCTGAAGCTTTCTTT. Its protein is CSVALAGRGSEAFF.

The gene calls are TRBV20-1 and TRBJ2-1; D gene unclear. V lost 6 bases to trimming and J lost 3 bases, with 9 bases between them. This CDR3 contains 12 residues. Germline V gene sequence: CDR1 DFQATT, CDR2 SNEGSKA (reference sequence). The CDR3: CSAGFNYNEQFF. The CDR3 DNA follows: TGCAGTGCCGGATTCAACTACAATGAGCAGTTCTTC.

This clonotype has just a few counts. The J gene is TRBJ2-6, the V gene TRBV6-2 or TRBV6-3, with no clear D. This CDR3 has 15 residues. In germline, CDR1 is MNHEY, CDR2 SVGEGT. V lost 0 bases and J 2 bases, leaving 5 bases between the germline ends. The chain's CDR3 is CASSYSRAGANVLTF. In DNA, the CDR3 is TGTGCCAGCAGTTACTCCCGGGCTGGGGCCAACGTCCTGACTTTC.

This clonotype came up once. The chain is built from TRBV18 and TRBJ2-1; D is perhaps TRBD1 or TRBD2 (6 bases each). Germline CDR1 reads KGHSH; CDR2 reads LQKENI. The CDR3 length is 14 residues. Between the trimmed V and J ends, which lost 5 bases and 10 bases, there was a span of 18 bases. The CDR3 nucleotides read TGTGCCAGCTCATCAGGGGACGGCGGAGGGGAGCAGTTCTTC. Encoded protein: CASSSGDGGGEQFF.

V usage is TRBV7-2 and J usage is TRBJ2-1; 9 bases line up with TRBD2. The V segment lost 3 bases and the J segment 5 bases; nucleotides outside the gene matches: 8. The germline CDR1 and CDR2 sequences are SGHTA and FQGNSA. The CDR3 runs 16 residues. CDR3 region: CASSLDFSGGHNEQFF. Here the CDR3 DNA reads TGTGCCAGCAGCTTGGATTTTAGCGGGGGCCACAATGAGCAGTTCTTC.